Below, 23 T cell receptor beta chains from the same sample are listed, as sequenced in a study of CD8 T cells in ankylosing spondylitis. From the 5' RACE reads, TCRdb called clonotypes with MiXCR, one entry per CDR3 protein. The sample carries about 450,000 distinct CDR3 sequences, roughly 25% recorded once. Study results and limitations: Ankylosing spondylitis blood seemed to carry a telltale TCR beta motif made of several highly homologous variants.

For these TCRs, the target antigens are not known. Sequencing used blood, either unsorted or a sorted T cell fraction (not recorded which). The source of these receptors is a male donor with ankylosing spondylitis.

This clonotype was seen at least ten times. V gene TRBV5-1 combines with J gene TRBJ2-1; 11 bases line up with TRBD2. J lost 6 bases, V lost 7 bases, and 9 bases had no gene match. The germline CDR1 and CDR2 sequences are SGHRS and YFSETQ. This CDR3 comprises 15 residues. The DNA for the CDR3 is TGCGCCAGCGAAAAAACTAGCGGGAGCGGCAATGAGCAGTTCTTC. Its translation: CASEKTSGSGNEQFF.

The chain has TRBV20-1 and TRBJ1-1; 7 nucleotides match TRBD1. The CDR3 is 14 amino acids. Unmatched junction bases numbered 7, after V lost 5 bases and J lost 1 base. The germline V gene encodes CDR1 DFQATT and CDR2 SNEGSKA (reference sequence). The CDR3 region is CSAAPTGSNTEAFF. The CDR3 DNA reads as TGCAGTGCTGCCCCGACAGGGTCGAACACTGAAGCTTTCTTT.

The chain couples TRBV10-3 to TRBJ2-7; D call uncertain. Germline V gene lookup returns CDR1 ENHRY and CDR2 SYGVKD. V was clipped by 1 base and J by 0 bases, with 13 bases between them. The CDR3 consists of 16 residues. The CDR3 DNA reads TGTGCCATCAGTGAGTACGCAGGCCAAAGCTCCTACGAGCAGTACTTC. The encoded protein is CAISEYAGQSSYEQYF.

This clonotype was detected a few times. V usage is TRBV3-1 and J usage is TRBJ2-7, with a possible D match to TRBD1 (6 bases). The germline gives CDR1 LGHDT, CDR2 YNNKEL (reference sequence). Deletions cut 8 bases from V and 6 bases from J, with 11 bases between. This CDR3 contains 11 residues. The DNA for the CDR3 is TGTGCCAGCTCACAGGGACGCGAGCAGTACTTC. Amino acids: CASSQGREQYF.

V usage is TRBV20-1 and J usage is TRBJ2-7, with a tentative D call TRBD1 (6 bases). This CDR3 has 14 amino acids. Trimming removed 6 bases at V and 3 bases at J, with 18 bases between. CDR1 is DFQATT and CDR2 is SNEGSKA in the germline V gene (reference sequence). The CDR3, as DNA: TGCAGTGCCCCACCCGAGACAGGAAACTACGAGCAGTACTTC. Its translation is CSAPPETGNYEQYF.

The rearrangement links TRBV6-5 to TRBJ1-4; possibly TRBD1 for D (5 bases). Germline values: CDR1 MNHEY, CDR2 SVGAGI. Trimming removed 0 bases from V and 8 bases from J, with 10 bases in between. This CDR3 has 14 amino acids. The CDR3 is CASSYSREGEKLFF. DNA of the CDR3: TGTGCCAGCAGTTACTCGAGGGAGGGGGAAAAACTGTTTTTT.

The chain joins TRBV4-2 to TRBJ2-7; TRBD1 matches at 9 bases. The CDR3 sequence is 15 residues long. CDR1 is LGHNA and CDR2 is YNFKEQ in the germline V gene. V lost 3 bases and J lost 1; bases outside the gene matches: 4. The CDR3 loop reads CASSQEGQGSYEQYF. For the CDR3, the DNA is TGTGCCAGCAGCCAGGAGGGACAGGGATCCTACGAGCAGTACTTC.

The chain joins TRBV5-1 to TRBJ1-1; TRBD1 might be the D (6 bases). This CDR3 contains 15 residues. The V end lost 0 bases, the J end lost 1 base, and 10 bases lay between the germline ends. Germline-derived CDR1 and CDR2 are SGHRS and YFSETQ. In DNA, the CDR3 is TGCGCCAGCAGCTTGGGGGGGACAACGAACACTGAAGCTTTCTTT. Translating gives CASSLGGTTNTEAFF.

The chain employs TRBV12-5 and TRBJ2-3; 7 nucleotides line up with TRBD1. V trimming: 6 bases; J trimming: 3 bases; junction bases outside the gene matches: 9. This CDR3 comprises 15 residues. CDR1 and CDR2 from the germline V gene are LGHNT and FRNRAP. The CDR3 spells CASGPGQLLTDTQYF. As DNA, the CDR3 is TGTGCTAGTGGCCCGGGACAGCTACTTACAGATACGCAGTATTTT.

This clonotype was detected only a few times. The gene calls are TRBV5-4 and TRBJ2-1; 7 positions match TRBD2. V shed 1 base, J shed 0 bases, and the junction held 13 bases outside the gene matches. The CDR3 totals 19 residues. The germline CDR1 and CDR2 sequences are SGHNT and YYREEE (reference sequence). The CDR3 region has the DNA TGTGCCAGCAGCTTGTTCGGAATAGCGGGTTATAGCTCCTACAATGAGCAGTTCTTC. Amino acids: CASSLFGIAGYSSYNEQFF.

This clonotype appeared a few times. V gene TRBV5-1 combines with J gene TRBJ1-3; D ambiguous. The CDR3 is 14 amino acids. From germline, CDR1 is SGHRS and CDR2 YFSETQ. Deletions cut 7 bases from V and 0 bases from J, with 11 bases between. The CDR3 spells CASGRDSSGNTIYF. DNA of the CDR3: TGCGCCAGCGGAAGGGATTCCTCTGGAAACACCATATATTTT. Using reference TRBV5-1 and TRBJ1-3 for the parts outside the CDR3, the full variable domain is KAGVTQTPRYLIKTRGQQVTLSCSPISGHRSVSWYQQTPGQGLQFLFEYFSETQRNKGNFPGRFSGRQFSNSRSEMNVSTLELGDSALYLCASGRDSSGNTIYFGEGSWLTVV.

The table lists this clonotype with a few counts. This rearrangement joins TRBV4-1 to TRBJ1-1; D not certain. The length of the CDR3 is 15 residues. The V gene lost 4 bases and the J gene lost 5 bases, with 17 bases spanning the gap. In germline, CDR1 is MGHRA, CDR2 YSYEKL. This CDR3 reads CASSRRERGDTEAFF. The CDR3 DNA is TGCGCCAGCAGCCGCCGAGAACGGGGTGATACTGAAGCTTTCTTT.

This clonotype was recorded a few times. The chain couples TRBV20-1 to TRBJ2-3, with 7 nucleotides matching TRBD2. V was pared by 8 bases and J by 5 bases, with 13 bases of the junction left unmatched. The CDR3 has 14 residues. Per the germline V gene, CDR1 is DFQATT and CDR2 is SNEGSKA (reference sequence). The CDR3 coding sequence is TGCAGTTCCCCCGCGGCGGGAGTTGAAGATACGCAGTATTTT. Residues: CSSPAAGVEDTQYF.

The V and J genes are TRBV5-1 and TRBJ1-6; 8 bases line up with TRBD1. Per germline, CDR1 SGHRS and CDR2 YFSETQ. V was pared by 4 bases and J by 10 bases, with 7 bases of the junction left unmatched. CDR3 length equals 14 residues. The CDR3, as DNA: TGCGCCAGCAGCCCGGACAGGGAGCGCTCACCCCTCCACTTT. It specifies CASSPDRERSPLHF.

This clonotype showed up just a few times. This sequence joins TRBV20-1 and TRBJ1-4, with unresolved D. V was cut by 6 bases and J by 7 bases, with 9 bases left in between. The CDR3 length is 11 residues. Germline V gene sequence: CDR1 DFQATT, CDR2 SNEGSKA (reference sequence). CDR3 in DNA: TGCAGTGCCCCAAGCGGTGAAAAACTGTTTTTT. Translated: CSAPSGEKLFF.

CDR3 sequence reads: CASSLVAGQGNTIYF. In nucleotides, the CDR3 is TGCGCCAGCAGCTTGGTGGCGGGCCAAGGGAACACCATATATTTT. V and J are TRBV5-1 and TRBJ1-3; D call uncertain. This CDR3 region has 15 residues. Trimming removed 0 bases at V and 7 bases at J, with 14 bases between. Germline values: CDR1 SGHRS, CDR2 YFSETQ.

The chain is built from TRBV30 and TRBJ1-1; D gene unclear. Germline lookup yields CDR1 GTSNPN and CDR2 SVGIG (reference sequence). This CDR3 is 12 amino acids long. Trimming took off 5 bases at V and 6 bases at J, with 13 bases between the two ends. CDR3 residues: CAWSPTEAEAFF. The CDR3 nucleotides read TGTGCCTGGTCCCCCACAGAAGCTGAAGCTTTCTTT. Variable domain in full (rest from reference TRBV30 and TRBJ1-1): SQTIHQWPATLVQPVGSPLSLECTVEGTSNPNLYWYRQAAGRGLQLLFYSVGIGQISSEVPQNLSASRPQDRQFILSSKKLLLSDSGFYLCAWSPTEAEAFFGQGTRLTVV.

This clonotype was observed at least ten times. The chain links TRBV5-1 to TRBJ2-1; 8 bases match TRBD2. Losses at the gene ends were 4 bases for V and 4 bases for J; bases not matched to a gene: 4. CDR3 length equals 14 residues. CDR1 SGHRS and CDR2 YFSETQ come from the germline V gene. The CDR3 nucleotides read TGCGCCAGCAGCAGCGGGAGTAGGTACAATGAGCAGTTCTTC. Encoded protein: CASSSGSRYNEQFF.

This chain uses TRBV7-2 with TRBJ1-4; no clear D. Germline V lookup: CDR1 SGHTA, CDR2 FQGNSA. Trimming shortened V by 5 bases and J by 5 bases, and 9 bases separated the two germline ends. CDR3 size: 13 residues. DNA for the CDR3: TGTGCCAGCAGCAGGTGGGGAAATGAAAAACTGTTTTTT. It is translated as CASSRWGNEKLFF.

This clonotype was seen only a few times. The rearrangement links TRBV29-1 to TRBJ2-3, with TRBD2 identical over 8 bases. CDR1 SQVTM and CDR2 ANQGSEA come from the germline V gene. The CDR3 totals 15 residues. Germline trimming cut 1 base from V and 0 bases from J; bases unmatched to any gene: 3. CDR3 in amino acids: CSVEGLASSTDTQYF. As DNA, the CDR3 is TGCAGCGTTGAAGGACTAGCGAGTAGCACAGATACGCAGTATTTT.

This chain uses TRBV9 with TRBJ1-4; D is ambiguous. The CDR3 length is 14 residues. Germline CDR1 reads SGDLS; CDR2 reads YYNGEE. V shed 4 bases and J shed 0 bases, with 7 bases lying between them. The DNA for the CDR3 is TGTGCCAGCAGCCACTCTGCAACTAATGAAAAACTGTTTTTT. Amino acids: CASSHSATNEKLFF.

This clonotype has just a few counts. The V and J genes are TRBV2 and TRBJ2-1; weak D call: TRBD2 (5 bases). The germline V gene has CDR1 SNHLY and CDR2 FYNNEI. CDR3 length: 12 amino acids. The V end was cut by 7 bases, the J end by 3 bases, with 7 bases between. CDR3 in amino acids: CASIAGYNEQFF. CDR3 bases: TGTGCCAGCATCGCGGGCTACAATGAGCAGTTCTTC.

This clonotype has a handful of counts. The chain carries TRBV28 and TRBJ1-2; D not certain. From germline, CDR1 is MDHEN and CDR2 SYDVKM. The CDR3 is 16 residues long. V was pared by 3 bases and J by 4 bases, with 18 bases between. CDR3: CASSFIVATRSYGYTF. The CDR3 DNA reads TGTGCCAGCAGTTTCATTGTGGCCACTAGAAGCTATGGCTACACCTTC.